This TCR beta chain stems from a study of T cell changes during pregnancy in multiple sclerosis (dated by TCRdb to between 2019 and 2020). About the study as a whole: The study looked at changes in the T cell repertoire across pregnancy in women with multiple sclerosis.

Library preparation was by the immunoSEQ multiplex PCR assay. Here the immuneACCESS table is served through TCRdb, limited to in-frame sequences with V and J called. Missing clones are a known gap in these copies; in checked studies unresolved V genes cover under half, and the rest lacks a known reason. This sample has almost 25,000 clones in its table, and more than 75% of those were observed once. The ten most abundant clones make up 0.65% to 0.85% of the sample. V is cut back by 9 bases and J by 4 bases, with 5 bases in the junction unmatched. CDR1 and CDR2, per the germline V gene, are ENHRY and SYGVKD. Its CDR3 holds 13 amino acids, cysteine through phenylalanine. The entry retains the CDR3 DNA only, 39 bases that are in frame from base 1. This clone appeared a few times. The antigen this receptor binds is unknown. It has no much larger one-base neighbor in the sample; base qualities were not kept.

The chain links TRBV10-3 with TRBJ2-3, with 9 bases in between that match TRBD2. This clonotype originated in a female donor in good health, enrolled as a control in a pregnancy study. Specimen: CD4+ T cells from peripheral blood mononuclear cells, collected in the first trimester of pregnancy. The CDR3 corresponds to CAIYSGSSDTQYF. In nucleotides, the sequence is TGTGCCATATATAGCGGGAGTTCAGATACGCAGTATTTT.